The clone carrying this T cell receptor beta chain was picked up a small number of times. Its antigen is unknown. Trimming removed 1 base at V and 4 bases at J, with 13 bases between. This CDR3 contains 15 residues. Germline assignment: CDR1 LGHNA and CDR2 YSLEER. There was relapse after autologous stem cell transplantation in every patient, and there was variation in brentuximab vedotin exposure. This entry comes from a study of PD-1 blockade in classical Hodgkin lymphoma. About the study: Nivolumab dosed at 3 mg/kg went to patients intravenously every 2 weeks. Study results and caveats: Patients who initiated nivolumab within 1 year of ASCT were excluded.

Sequencing used immunoSEQ multiplex PCR; TCRdb keeps in-frame clones, though not all of them. The table lists some 41,000 clones, around 86% of them singletons. The chain joins TRBV4-3 to TRBJ1-1; a weak D match, TRBD1 (5 bases). The sample in question was peripheral blood mononuclear cells (PBMCs), obtained before the second cycle of nivolumab. The clonotype comes from a human donor with classical Hodgkin lymphoma. The CDR3 is CASSQGPGRGTEAFF. CDR3 in DNA: TGCGCCAGCAGCCAAGGGCCGGGACGGGGCACTGAAGCTTTCTTT.